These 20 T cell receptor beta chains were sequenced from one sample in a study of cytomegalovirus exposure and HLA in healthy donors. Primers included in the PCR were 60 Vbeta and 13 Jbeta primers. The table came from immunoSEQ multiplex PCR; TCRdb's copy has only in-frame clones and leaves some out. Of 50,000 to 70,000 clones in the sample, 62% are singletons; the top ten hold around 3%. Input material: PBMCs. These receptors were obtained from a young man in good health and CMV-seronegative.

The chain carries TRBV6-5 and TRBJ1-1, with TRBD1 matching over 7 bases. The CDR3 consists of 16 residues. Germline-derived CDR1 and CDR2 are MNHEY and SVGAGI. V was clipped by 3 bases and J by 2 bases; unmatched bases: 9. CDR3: CASSYSRDRLNTEAFF. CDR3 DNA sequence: TGTGCCAGCAGTTATTCCCGGGACAGATTAAACACTGAAGCTTTCTTT.

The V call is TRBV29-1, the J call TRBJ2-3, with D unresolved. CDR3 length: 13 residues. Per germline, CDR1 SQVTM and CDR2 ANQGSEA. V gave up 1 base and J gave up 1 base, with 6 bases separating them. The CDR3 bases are TGCAGCGTTGAAGTCGAGGGCACAGATACGCAGTATTTT. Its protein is CSVEVEGTDTQYF.

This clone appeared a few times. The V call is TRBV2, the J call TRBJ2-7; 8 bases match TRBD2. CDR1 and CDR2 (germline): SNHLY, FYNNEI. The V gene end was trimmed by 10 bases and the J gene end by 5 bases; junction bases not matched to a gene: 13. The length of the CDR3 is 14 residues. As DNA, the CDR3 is TGTGCCACCTTAGCCGGGGGGGCGATGAACGAGCAGTACTTC. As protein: CATLAGGAMNEQYF.

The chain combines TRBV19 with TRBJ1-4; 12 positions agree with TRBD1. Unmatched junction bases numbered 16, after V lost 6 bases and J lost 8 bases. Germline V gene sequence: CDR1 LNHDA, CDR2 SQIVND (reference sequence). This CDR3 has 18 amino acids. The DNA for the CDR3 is TGTGCCAGTAGCAGCCTCTGGGACAGGGGGCAGGCTGGGGAAAAACTGTTTTTT. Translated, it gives CASSSLWDRGQAGEKLFF.

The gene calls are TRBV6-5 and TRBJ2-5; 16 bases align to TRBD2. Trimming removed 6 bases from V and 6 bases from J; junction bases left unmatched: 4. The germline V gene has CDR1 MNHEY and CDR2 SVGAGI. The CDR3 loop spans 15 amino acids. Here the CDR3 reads CASRRGLAGGQTQYF. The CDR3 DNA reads TGTGCCAGCAGACGGGGACTAGCGGGGGGGCAGACCCAGTACTTC.

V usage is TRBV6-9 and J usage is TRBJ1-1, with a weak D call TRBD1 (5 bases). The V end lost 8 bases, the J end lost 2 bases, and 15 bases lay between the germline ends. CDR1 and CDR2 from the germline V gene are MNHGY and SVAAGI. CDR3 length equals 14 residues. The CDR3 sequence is CASGGCRGNTEAFF. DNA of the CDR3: TGTGCCAGCGGGGGGTGCCGGGGAAACACTGAAGCTTTCTTT.

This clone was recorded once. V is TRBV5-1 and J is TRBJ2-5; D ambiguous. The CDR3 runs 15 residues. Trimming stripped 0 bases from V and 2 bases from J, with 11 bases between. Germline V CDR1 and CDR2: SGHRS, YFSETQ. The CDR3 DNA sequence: TGCGCCAGCAGCTTGGGTGACTTGAGGCAAGAGACCCAGTACTTC. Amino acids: CASSLGDLRQETQYF.

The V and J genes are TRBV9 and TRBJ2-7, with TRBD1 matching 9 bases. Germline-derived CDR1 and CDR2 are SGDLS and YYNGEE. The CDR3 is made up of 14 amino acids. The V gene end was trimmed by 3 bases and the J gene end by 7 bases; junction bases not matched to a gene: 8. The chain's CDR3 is CASSAGGQGREQYF. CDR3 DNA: TGTGCCAGCAGCGCCGGAGGACAGGGGAGGGAGCAGTACTTC.

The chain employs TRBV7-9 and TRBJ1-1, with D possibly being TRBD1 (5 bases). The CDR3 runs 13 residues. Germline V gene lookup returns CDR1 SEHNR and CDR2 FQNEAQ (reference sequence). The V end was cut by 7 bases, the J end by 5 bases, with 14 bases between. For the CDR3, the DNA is TGTGCCAGCACGGGAGGGACGGTTACTGAAGCTTTCTTT. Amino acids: CASTGGTVTEAFF. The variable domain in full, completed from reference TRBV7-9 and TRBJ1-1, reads DTGVSQNPRHKITKRGQNVTFRCDPISEHNRLYWYRQTLGQGPEFLTYFQNEAQLEKSRLLSDRFSAERPKGSFSTLEIQRTEQGDSAMYLCASTGGTVTEAFFGQGTRLTVV.

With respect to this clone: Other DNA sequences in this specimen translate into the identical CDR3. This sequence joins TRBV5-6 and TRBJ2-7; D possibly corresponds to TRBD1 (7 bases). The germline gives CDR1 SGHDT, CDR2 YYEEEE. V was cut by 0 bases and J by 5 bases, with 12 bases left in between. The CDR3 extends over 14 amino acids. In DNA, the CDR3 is TGTGCCAGCAGCTTGGGCAGGGGGGACGACGAGCAGTACTTC. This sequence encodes CASSLGRGDDEQYF. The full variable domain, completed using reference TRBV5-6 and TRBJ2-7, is DAGVTQSPTHLIKTRGQQVTLRCSPKSGHDTVSWYQQALGQGPQFIFQYYEEEERQRGNFPDRFSGHQFPNYSSELNVNALLLGDSALYLCASSLGRGDDEQYFGPGTRLTVT.

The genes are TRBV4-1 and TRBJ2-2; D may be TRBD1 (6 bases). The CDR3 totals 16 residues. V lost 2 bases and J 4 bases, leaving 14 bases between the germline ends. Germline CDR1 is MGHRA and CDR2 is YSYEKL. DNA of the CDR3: TGCGCCAGCAGCCAACTCTTACTAGGGGGCACCGGGGAGCTGTTTTTT. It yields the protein CASSQLLLGGTGELFF.

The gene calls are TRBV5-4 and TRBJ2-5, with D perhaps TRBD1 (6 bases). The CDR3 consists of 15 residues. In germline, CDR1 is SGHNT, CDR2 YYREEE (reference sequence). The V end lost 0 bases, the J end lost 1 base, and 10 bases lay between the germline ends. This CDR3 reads CASSLAGTSQETQYF. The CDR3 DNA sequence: TGTGCCAGCAGCTTGGCCGGGACAAGCCAAGAGACCCAGTACTTC.

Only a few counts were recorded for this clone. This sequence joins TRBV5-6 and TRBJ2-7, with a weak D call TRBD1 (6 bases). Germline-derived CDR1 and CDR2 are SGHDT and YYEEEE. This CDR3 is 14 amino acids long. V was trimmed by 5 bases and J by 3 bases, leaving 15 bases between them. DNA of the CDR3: TGTGCCAGCAGACCCAGGGGAATCATCTACGAGCAGTACTTC. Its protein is CASRPRGIIYEQYF. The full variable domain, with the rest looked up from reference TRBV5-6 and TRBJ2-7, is DAGVTQSPTHLIKTRGQQVTLRCSPKSGHDTVSWYQQALGQGPQFIFQYYEEEERQRGNFPDRFSGHQFPNYSSELNVNALLLGDSALYLCASRPRGIIYEQYFGPGTRLTVT.

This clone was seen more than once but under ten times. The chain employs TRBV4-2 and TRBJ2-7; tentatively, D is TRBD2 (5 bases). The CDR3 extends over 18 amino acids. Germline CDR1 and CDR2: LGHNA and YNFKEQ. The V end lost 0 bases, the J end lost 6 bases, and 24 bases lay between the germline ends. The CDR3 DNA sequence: TGTGCCAGCAGCCAAGATCCTCTGGCGGACTCCACCCTATCCGAGCAGTACTTC. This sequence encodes CASSQDPLADSTLSEQYF.

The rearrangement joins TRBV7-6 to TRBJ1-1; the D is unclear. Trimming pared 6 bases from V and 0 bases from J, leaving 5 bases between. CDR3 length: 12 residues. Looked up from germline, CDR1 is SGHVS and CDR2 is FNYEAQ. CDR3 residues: CASRGLNTEAFF. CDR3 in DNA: TGTGCCAGCAGGGGCCTGAACACTGAAGCTTTCTTT.

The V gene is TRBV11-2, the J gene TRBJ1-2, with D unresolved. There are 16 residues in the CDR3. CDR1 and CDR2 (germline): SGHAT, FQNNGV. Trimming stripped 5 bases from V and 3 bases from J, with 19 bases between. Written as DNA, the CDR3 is TGTGCCAGCAGCGACCCCAGGAGGTACTTGGACTATGGCTACACCTTC. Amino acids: CASSDPRRYLDYGYTF.

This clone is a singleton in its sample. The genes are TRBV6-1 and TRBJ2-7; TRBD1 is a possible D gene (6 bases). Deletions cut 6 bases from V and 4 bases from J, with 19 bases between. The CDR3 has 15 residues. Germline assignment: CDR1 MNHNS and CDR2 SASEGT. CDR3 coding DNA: TGTGCCAGCAGCGGGGAACAGGGAAATTTTTACGAGCAGTACTTC. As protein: CASSGEQGNFYEQYF.

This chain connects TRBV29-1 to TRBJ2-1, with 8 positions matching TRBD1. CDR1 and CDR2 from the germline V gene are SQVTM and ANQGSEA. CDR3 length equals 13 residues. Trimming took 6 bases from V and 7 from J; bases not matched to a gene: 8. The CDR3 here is CSVGDRGPNEQFF. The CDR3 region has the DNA TGCAGCGTGGGAGACAGGGGCCCGAATGAGCAGTTCTTC.

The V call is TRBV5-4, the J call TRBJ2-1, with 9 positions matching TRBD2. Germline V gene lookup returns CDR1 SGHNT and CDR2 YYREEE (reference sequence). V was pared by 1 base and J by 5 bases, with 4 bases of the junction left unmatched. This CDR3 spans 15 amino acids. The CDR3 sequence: CASSLLAGGNNEQFF. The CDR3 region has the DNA TGTGCCAGCAGCTTGTTGGCGGGGGGGAACAATGAGCAGTTCTTC.

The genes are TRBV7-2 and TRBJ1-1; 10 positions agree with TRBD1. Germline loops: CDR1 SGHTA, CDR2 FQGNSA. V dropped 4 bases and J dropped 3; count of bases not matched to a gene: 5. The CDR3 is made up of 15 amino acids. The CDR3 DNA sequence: TGTGCCAGCAGCTGGACAGGGGGTCGGGACACTGAAGCTTTCTTT. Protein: CASSWTGGRDTEAFF.